Listed here are 16 T cell receptor beta chains from one sample, sequenced in a study of T-cell reconstitution after alpha-beta-depleted transplantation in children. This sample's TCRbeta library carried unique molecular identifier barcodes. TCRdb reanalysed the PCR reads using MiXCR and keeps one entry per CDR3 protein. This table has about 19,000 distinct CDR3 sequences, over 10% appearing once. Sequenced here: PBMCs, mostly from graft donor cells, sampled 60 days after TCRalphabeta/CD19-depleted stem cell transplant. Receptors originate from a female patient under 10 years old who had a stem cell transplant for congenital amegakaryocytic thrombocytopenia, so the T cells may come from the graft donor.

This clonotype has ten or more counts. This chain connects TRBV20-1 to TRBJ2-7, with 7 positions matching TRBD1. The CDR3 contains 13 residues. V dropped 1 base and J dropped 5; count of bases not matched to a gene: 5. CDR1 is DFQATT and CDR2 is SNEGSKA in the germline V gene (reference sequence). CDR3 residues: CSARGDRVDEQYF. CDR3 DNA: TGCAGTGCTAGAGGAGACAGGGTCGACGAGCAGTACTTC.

Many counts were recorded for this clonotype. CDR3 in DNA: TGTGCCAGCAGTGCAGCAGGTCGGGAAAAACTGTTTTTT. Its translation: CASSAAGREKLFF. V gene TRBV28 combines with J gene TRBJ1-4; the D is unclear. Trimming removed 5 bases at V and 8 bases at J, with 12 bases between. Germline V gives CDR1 MDHEN, CDR2 SYDVKM. This CDR3 is built from 13 residues.

V is TRBV12-3 or TRBV12-4 and J is TRBJ1-1, with unresolved D. The CDR3 runs 14 residues. V gave up 6 bases and J gave up 3 bases, with 14 bases separating them. The CDR3 nucleotides read TGTGCCAGCAGGGAGGGCCAGTCCTACACTGAAGCTTTCTTT. This encodes CASREGQSYTEAFF.

The chain joins TRBV23-1 to TRBJ1-5; 7 bases are shared with TRBD1. TRBV23-1 is reported as an ORF; its role is uncertain. The V and J ends lost 0 bases and 0 bases, in that order; junction bases with no gene match: 5. This CDR3 is 17 amino acids long. The CDR3 DNA is TGCGCCAGCAGTCAATCAGGACAGGCGCTTAGCAATCAGCCCCAGCATTTT. Its translation: CASSQSGQALSNQPQHF.

This clonotype was counted at least ten times. This sequence joins TRBV27 and TRBJ2-2; D possibly corresponds to TRBD2 (5 bases). Trimming removed 6 bases from V and 1 base from J, with 12 bases in between. Germline V gene sequence: CDR1 MNHEY, CDR2 SMNVEV (reference sequence). The CDR3 is 15 residues long. The CDR3 loop reads CASSPTDWNTGELFF. CDR3 coding DNA: TGTGCCAGCAGCCCCACGGACTGGAACACCGGGGAGCTGTTTTTT.

This clonotype has ten or more counts. The chain combines TRBV11-2 with TRBJ2-4; TRBD1 is a possible D gene (6 bases). Germline values: CDR1 SGHAT, CDR2 FQNNGV. V was trimmed by 6 bases and J by 4 bases, leaving 13 bases between them. The CDR3 runs 14 residues. The CDR3 nucleotides are TGTGCCAGCAGTCCCAACCAGGGGAAAAACATTCAGTACTTC. Amino acid sequence: CASSPNQGKNIQYF.

This chain links TRBV20-1 with TRBJ2-3, with a tentative D call TRBD2 (5 bases). The CDR3 spans 12 residues. Germline V lookup: CDR1 DFQATT, CDR2 SNEGSKA (reference sequence). V shed 6 bases and J shed 3 bases, with 10 bases lying between them. The CDR3 nucleotides read TGCAGTGCCCGGCCGGGGACAGATACGCAGTATTTT. Protein: CSARPGTDTQYF.

Many counts were recorded for this clonotype. The gene calls are TRBV7-3 and TRBJ2-4; 8 nucleotides agree with TRBD2. With 2 bases clipped from V and 6 bases from J, the junction kept 0 bases outside the gene matches. CDR3 size: 13 residues. Germline CDR1 reads SGHTA; CDR2 reads FQGTGA. In nucleotides, the CDR3 is TGTGCCAGCAGCTTACTAGCGGGAAACATTCAGTACTTC. It is translated as CASSLLAGNIQYF.

This clonotype has a count of ten or more. The CDR3 sequence: CASSLTGAPRYTF. In DNA form, the CDR3 reads TGTGCCAGCAGTTTAACAGGGGCCCCGCGCTACACCTTC. This chain uses TRBV12-3 or TRBV12-4 with TRBJ1-2; 7 bases align to TRBD1. CDR3 length equals 13 residues. Unmatched junction bases numbered 6, after V lost 2 bases and J lost 9 bases.

This clonotype was detected ten times or more. The chain uses TRBV5-1 and TRBJ2-3; possible D gene TRBD1, 6 bases. V was cut by 5 bases and J by 8 bases, with 21 bases left in between. This CDR3 is 15 amino acids long. CDR1 and CDR2 from the germline V gene are SGHRS and YFSETQ. The CDR3 bases are TGCGCCAGCAGGGACAGCGCGACTATAACGGGTACGCAGTATTTT. Amino acids: CASRDSATITGTQYF.

The rearrangement links TRBV12-3 or TRBV12-4 to TRBJ2-1, with D possibly TRBD2 on 6 matching bases. The CDR3 is 19 residues long. V lost 0 bases and J 8 bases, leaving 26 bases between the germline ends. CDR3 in DNA: TGTGCCAGCAGTTTAGCGCTAATTGACGGTAAGGCGGGACGGTATGAGCAGTTCTTC. Amino acid sequence: CASSLALIDGKAGRYEQFF.

This clonotype was seen ten or more times. The chain joins TRBV7-9 to TRBJ2-7; unclear D gene. Germline V lookup: CDR1 SEHNR, CDR2 FQNEAQ (reference sequence). CDR3 size: 14 residues. V was shortened by 2 bases and J by 5 bases, with 13 bases between the two germline ends. CDR3: CASSLTIVRDEQYF. The CDR3 DNA reads TGTGCCAGCAGCTTAACCATCGTAAGGGACGAGCAGTACTTC.

This clonotype was seen repeatedly, ten times or more. The chain recombines TRBV5-5 with TRBJ2-1; D gene unclear. Germline V CDR1 and CDR2: SGHKS, YYEKEE (reference sequence). V gave up 3 bases and J gave up 10 bases, with 14 bases separating them. This CDR3 spans 13 amino acids. CDR3 coding DNA: TGTGCCAGCAGCTCCAACCCGGCTAGGGAGCAGTTCTTC. It is translated as CASSSNPAREQFF.

The sample holds many counts of this clonotype. The chain is built from TRBV5-1 and TRBJ1-6; D may be TRBD1 (6 bases). This CDR3 comprises 18 residues. V was shortened by 0 bases and J by 4 bases, with 17 bases between the two germline ends. Germline V CDR1 and CDR2: SGHRS, YFSETQ. The CDR3 coding sequence is TGCGCCAGCAGCTTGGGGTCGACAGGCCCGATATATAATTCACCCCTCCACTTT. It translates to CASSLGSTGPIYNSPLHF.

This clonotype was seen at least ten times. The chain recombines TRBV2 with TRBJ2-3; 12 nucleotides match TRBD2. This CDR3 region has 16 residues. The V segment lost 3 bases and the J segment 6 bases; nucleotides outside the gene matches: 7. Germline CDR1 reads SNHLY; CDR2 reads FYNNEI. The CDR3 sequence: CASSDRLAGGLDTQYF. CDR3 DNA: TGTGCCAGCAGTGATCGGCTAGCGGGAGGGTTGGATACGCAGTATTTT.

This clonotype was counted at least ten times. V usage is TRBV12-3 or TRBV12-4 and J usage is TRBJ2-7, with TRBD2 identical over 7 bases. V lost 7 bases and J lost 7; bases outside the gene matches: 13. The CDR3 sequence is 14 residues long. The CDR3 spells CASKYSGLDREQYF. The CDR3 DNA reads TGTGCCAGCAAATATAGCGGGCTCGATAGGGAGCAGTACTTC.